This T cell receptor (beta chain) was sequenced during a study of chemoradiotherapy in HPV16-positive cancers. After removal of 8 bases from V and 9 bases from J, the junction contained 13 bases not matched to a gene. Germline V gene data show CDR1 as MNHEY and CDR2 as SMNVEV (reference sequence). This CDR3 has 15 amino acids. The table came from immunoSEQ multiplex PCR; TCRdb's copy has only in-frame clones and leaves some out. The sample carries some 28,000 clones, 84% recorded once. The rearrangement links TRBV27 to TRBJ1-6; 7 bases map to TRBD1. The material was blood, obtained from a patient who underwent chemoradiotherapy. This sequence was found in a human donor with HPV-associated anogenital cancer. The CDR3 reads CASGALDRAGSPLHF. CDR3 in DNA: TGTGCCAGCGGAGCCCTTGACAGGGCGGGTTCACCCCTCCACTTT.